One and the same sample provided the 10 T cell receptor beta chains below, sequenced in a study of T cell responses to AZD1222 COVID-19 vaccine. Method: immunoSEQ multiplex PCR; TCRdb's copy keeps in-frame clones and lacks some. This sample has 180,000 or so clones, with approximately 89% found just once. The source was peripheral blood, collected 28 days after the second AZD1222 dose. These TCRs come from an adult who received the AZD1222 COVID-19 vaccine.

This clone was found once. This sequence joins TRBV19 and TRBJ2-7; D unresolved. This CDR3 comprises 13 residues. Trimming removed 1 base from V and 6 bases from J, with 10 bases in between. The germline CDR1 and CDR2 sequences are LNHDA and SQIVND (reference sequence). The CDR3 nucleotides are TGTGCCAGTAGTATAGGACACCACACCGAGCAGTACTTC. Translated: CASSIGHHTEQYF.

This chain joins TRBV30 and TRBJ1-4; 7 bases map to TRBD1. There are 12 residues in the CDR3. V trimming: 5 bases; J trimming: 4 bases; junction bases outside the gene matches: 1. Germline CDR1 and CDR2: GTSNPN and SVGIG (reference sequence). The CDR3 DNA reads as TGTGCCTGGGGGACAGATAATGAAAAACTGTTTTTT. It encodes CAWGTDNEKLFF.

In nucleotides, the CDR3 is TGTGCCAGCAGCTCCTGGGCAACTAATGAAAAACTGTTTTTT. Amino acid sequence: CASSSWATNEKLFF. The rearrangement uses TRBV7-9 and TRBJ1-4; D gene unclear. The CDR3 runs 14 residues. Germline V gives CDR1 SEHNR, CDR2 FQNEAQ (reference sequence). The V end was cut by 4 bases, the J end by 0 bases, with 6 bases between.

This sequence joins TRBV6-4 and TRBJ2-3; D is possibly TRBD1 or TRBD2 (5 bases each). Trimming pared 2 bases from V and 0 bases from J, leaving 12 bases between. The V gene's germline CDR1 is MRHNA and CDR2 SNTAGT. The CDR3 loop spans 16 amino acids. CDR3 in amino acids: CASSDPGTSSTDTQYF. DNA of the CDR3: TGTGCCAGCAGTGACCCGGGGACCTCTAGCACAGATACGCAGTATTTT.

The chain combines TRBV5-1 with TRBJ1-1; D uncertain. V shed 2 bases and J shed 5 bases, with 10 bases lying between them. Germline CDR1 and CDR2: SGHRS and YFSETQ. This CDR3 has 13 residues. In DNA form, the CDR3 reads TGCGCCAGCAGCTTTTCTTGGAGAACTGAAGCTTTCTTT. Its protein product is CASSFSWRTEAFF. The full variable domain, in which reference TRBV5-1 and TRBJ1-1 provide the parts outside the CDR3, is KAGVTQTPRYLIKTRGQQVTLSCSPISGHRSVSWYQQTPGQGLQFLFEYFSETQRNKGNFPGRFSGRQFSNSRSEMNVSTLELGDSALYLCASSFSWRTEAFFGQGTRLTVV.

The J gene is TRBJ1-4, the V gene TRBV6-5; perhaps TRBD1 as D (5 bases). The CDR3 extends over 14 amino acids. V lost 6 bases, J lost 4 bases, and 12 bases lay in between. The germline gives CDR1 MNHEY, CDR2 SVGAGI. The CDR3 sequence: CASRPQGINEKLFF. The CDR3 nucleotides are TGTGCCAGCAGACCGCAGGGAATTAATGAAAAACTGTTTTTT.

There are a few counts of this clone. CDR3 in amino acids: CASSQEGVAGGDHGNTEAFF. CDR3 nucleotide sequence: TGCGCCAGCAGCCAAGAAGGTGTGGCAGGGGGTGATCATGGGAACACTGAAGCTTTCTTT. The chain links TRBV4-3 to TRBJ1-1; the match to TRBD1 covers 7 bases. Trimming cost V 0 bases and J 1 base; bases outside gene matches: 17. Germline CDR1 is LGHNA and CDR2 is YSLEER. The CDR3 extends over 20 amino acids.

This chain links TRBV6-4 with TRBJ1-6, with D perhaps matching TRBD1 (5 bases). Trimming shortened V by 4 bases and J by 1 base, and 8 bases separated the two germline ends. Germline CDR1 is MRHNA and CDR2 is SNTAGT. The CDR3 runs 15 residues. CDR3 DNA: TGTGCCAGCAGTGTGGGGGGTTCCTATAATTCACCCCTCCACTTT. Translated, it gives CASSVGGSYNSPLHF.

The J gene is TRBJ1-6, the V gene TRBV9, with D perhaps matching TRBD1 (5 bases). Germline V gene lookup returns CDR1 SGDLS and CDR2 YYNGEE. The germline V and J ends were trimmed by 6 bases and 7 bases, with 11 bases remaining between them. CDR3 length: 13 residues. Written as DNA, the CDR3 is TGTGCCAGCAATAGAGGGGAAAATTCACCCCTCCACTTT. It translates to CASNRGENSPLHF.

The rearrangement uses TRBV15 and TRBJ2-1, with 9 bases fitting TRBD1. V lost 1 base to trimming and J lost 5 bases; unmatched junction nucleotides: 3. This CDR3 spans 15 amino acids. CDR1 and CDR2 (germline): LNHNV, YYDKDF (reference sequence). In nucleotides, the CDR3 is TGTGCCACCAGCAGAGGAGGGACAGGGAACAATGAGCAGTTCTTC. This codes for CATSRGGTGNNEQFF.